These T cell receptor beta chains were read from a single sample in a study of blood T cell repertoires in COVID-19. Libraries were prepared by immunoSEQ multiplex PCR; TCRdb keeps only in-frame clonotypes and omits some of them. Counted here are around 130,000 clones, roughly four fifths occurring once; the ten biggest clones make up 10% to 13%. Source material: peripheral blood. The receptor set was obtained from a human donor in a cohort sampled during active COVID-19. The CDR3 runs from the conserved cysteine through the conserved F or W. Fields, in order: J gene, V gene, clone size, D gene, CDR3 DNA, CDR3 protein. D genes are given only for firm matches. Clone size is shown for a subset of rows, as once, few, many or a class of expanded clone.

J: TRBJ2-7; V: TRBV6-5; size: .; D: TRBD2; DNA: TGTGCCAGCAGTCTTGGGACTAGCGAAGGCTACGAGCAGTACTTC; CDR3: CASSLGTSEGYEQYF
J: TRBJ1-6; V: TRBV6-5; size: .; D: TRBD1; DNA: TGTGCCAGCAGATCCTTAGGGGGCCTTAATTCACCCCTCCACTTT; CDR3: CASRSLGGLNSPLHF
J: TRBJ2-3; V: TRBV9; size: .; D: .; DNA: TGTGCCAGCAGCGCTCTCGGGATCACAGATACGCAGTATTTT; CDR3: CASSALGITDTQYF
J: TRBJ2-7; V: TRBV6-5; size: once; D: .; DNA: TGTGCCAGCAGAACCGGGACGGGAGCCTACGAGCAGTACTTC; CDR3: CASRTGTGAYEQYF
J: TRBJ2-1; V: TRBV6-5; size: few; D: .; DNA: TGTGCCAGCAGGAACAGGCTCTCCTACAATGAGCAGTTCTTC; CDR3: CASRNRLSYNEQFF
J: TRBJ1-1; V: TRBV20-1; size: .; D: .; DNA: TGCAGTGCTAGACCCAGAAGTGAAGCTTTCTTT; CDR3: CSARPRSEAFF
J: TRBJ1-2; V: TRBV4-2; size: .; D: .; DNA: TGTGCCAGCAGCCAAGCAGTTCGACAGGTGCGCTATGGCTACACCTTC; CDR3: CASSQAVRQVRYGYTF
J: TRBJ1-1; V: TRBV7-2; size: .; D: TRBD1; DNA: TGTGCCAGCAGCTCGCGGGACAGGGGACCCCCTGAAGCTTTCTTT; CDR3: CASSSRDRGPPEAFF
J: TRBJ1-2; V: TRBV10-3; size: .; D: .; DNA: TGTGCCATCAGTGGGGGGCCTAACAGGAGGATCTACACCTTC; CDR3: CAISGGPNRRIYTF
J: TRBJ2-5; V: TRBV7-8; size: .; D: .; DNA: TGTGCCAGCAGCTTACGCCCCGGGGAGACCCAGTACTTC; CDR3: CASSLRPGETQYF
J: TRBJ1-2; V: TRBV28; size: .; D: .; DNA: TGTGCCAGCGGAACAGGACGATCGGTGAACTATGGCTACACCTTC; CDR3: CASGTGRSVNYGYTF
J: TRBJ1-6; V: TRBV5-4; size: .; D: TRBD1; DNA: TGTGCCAGCAGCTTCGACAGGGCGAGGTCACCCCTCCACTTT; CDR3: CASSFDRARSPLHF
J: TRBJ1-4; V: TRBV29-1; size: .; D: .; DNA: TGCAGCGTGAGGACATCAGCAACTAATGAAAAACTGTTTTTT; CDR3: CSVRTSATNEKLFF
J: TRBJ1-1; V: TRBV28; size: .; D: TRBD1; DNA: TGCGCTACAGGGGTGGGGAACACTGAAGCTTTCTTT; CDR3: CATGVGNTEAFF
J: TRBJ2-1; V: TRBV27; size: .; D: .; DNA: TGTGCCAGCAGTAATCAGCGCTTCTACAATGAGCAGTTCTTC; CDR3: CASSNQRFYNEQFF
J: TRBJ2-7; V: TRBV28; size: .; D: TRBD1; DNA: TGTGCCAGCAGTTCTGACAGGGGCTACGAGCAGTACTTC; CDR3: CASSSDRGYEQYF
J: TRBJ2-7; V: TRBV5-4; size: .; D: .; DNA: TGTGCCAGCAGCCCGCGGCGGGGACCCTACGAGCAGTACTTC; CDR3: CASSPRRGPYEQYF
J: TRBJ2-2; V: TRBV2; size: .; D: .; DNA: TGTGCCAATTGGGGCACGAACACCGGGGAGCTGTTTTTT; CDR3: CANWGTNTGELFF
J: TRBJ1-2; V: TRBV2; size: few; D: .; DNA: TGTGCCAGCATCCAGGGGAGACTGTCAAGTGGAGAGGGCTATGGCTACACCTTC; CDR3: CASIQGRLSSGEGYGYTF
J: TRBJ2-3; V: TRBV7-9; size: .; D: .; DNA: TGTGCCAGCACCGGACAGTCAGATACGCAGTATTTT; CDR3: CASTGQSDTQYF
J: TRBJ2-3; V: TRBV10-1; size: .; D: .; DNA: TGCGCCAGCAGTGAGTCCGGGGTGAGGAGCACAGATACGCAGTATTTT; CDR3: CASSESGVRSTDTQYF
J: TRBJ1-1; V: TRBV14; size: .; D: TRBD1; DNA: TGTGCCAGCAGCCGAGTGACAGGGATAGCTGAAGCTTTCTTT; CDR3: CASSRVTGIAEAFF
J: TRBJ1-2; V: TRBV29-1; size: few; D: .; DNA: TGCAGCGTTCAGGACACCGGGTTTGAGCAGGGCTACACCTTC; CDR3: CSVQDTGFEQGYTF
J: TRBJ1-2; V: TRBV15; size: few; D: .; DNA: TGTGCCACCAGCAGAGATACCGGCAGGGCGTATGGCTACACCTTC; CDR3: CATSRDTGRAYGYTF
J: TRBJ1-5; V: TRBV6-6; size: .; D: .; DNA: TGTGCCAGCAGGCCGCAGGATAGCAATCAGCCCCAGCATTTT; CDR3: CASRPQDSNQPQHF
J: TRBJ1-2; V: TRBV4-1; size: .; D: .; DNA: TGCGCCAGCAGCCAAGGCAGGATAGAGAACTATGGCTACACCTTC; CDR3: CASSQGRIENYGYTF
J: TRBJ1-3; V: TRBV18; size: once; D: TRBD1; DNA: TGTGCCAGCTCACCAGGGACAGGGACGTCTGGTGGAAACACCATATATTTT; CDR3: CASSPGTGTSGGNTIYF
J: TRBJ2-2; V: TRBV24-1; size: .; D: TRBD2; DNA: TGTGCCACCAGCCGGACTAGCTCGGACACCGGGGAGCTGTTTTTT; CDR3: CATSRTSSDTGELFF
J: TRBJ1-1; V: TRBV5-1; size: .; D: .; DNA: TGCGCCAGTATCGGGACACTTGGCACTGAAGCTTTCTTT; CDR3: CASIGTLGTEAFF
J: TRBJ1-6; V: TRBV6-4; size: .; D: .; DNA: TGTGCCAGCAGTGACGAACACGGGGATTCACCCCTCCACTTT; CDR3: CASSDEHGDSPLHF
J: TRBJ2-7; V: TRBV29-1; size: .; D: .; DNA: TGCAGCGTTGAATCCGGGACCTACGAGCAGTACTTC; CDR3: CSVESGTYEQYF
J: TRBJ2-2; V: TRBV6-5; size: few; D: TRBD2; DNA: TGTGCCAGCAGTTACTCGAGAGCGGGGCACACCGGGGAGCTGTTTTTT; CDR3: CASSYSRAGHTGELFF
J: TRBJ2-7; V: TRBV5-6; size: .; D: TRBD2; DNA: TGTGCCAGCAGCTTGCGGCTAGCGGGGGCTACAGGAGGCGAGCAGTACTTC; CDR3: CASSLRLAGATGGEQYF
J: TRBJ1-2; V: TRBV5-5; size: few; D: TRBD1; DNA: TGTGCCAGCAGCTTGGAACCACAGGGGTACGGGTCTGGCTACACCTTC; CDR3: CASSLEPQGYGSGYTF
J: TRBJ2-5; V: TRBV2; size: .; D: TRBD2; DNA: TGTGCCAGCAGTTCCGGACTAGCTTGGGAAGAGACCCAGTACTTC; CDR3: CASSSGLAWEETQYF
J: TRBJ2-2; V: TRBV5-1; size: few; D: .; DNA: TGCGCCAGCAGCTTGAGACCCGAGGGCCGGGAGCTGTTTTTT; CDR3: CASSLRPEGRELFF
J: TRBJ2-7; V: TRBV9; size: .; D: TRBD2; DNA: TGTGCCAGCAGCGGAGGGACTAGCGGGTACGAGCAGTACTTC; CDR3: CASSGGTSGYEQYF
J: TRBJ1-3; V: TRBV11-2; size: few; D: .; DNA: TGTGCCAGCAGCTTAGTCCAGGGCTCTGGAAACACCATATATTTT; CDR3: CASSLVQGSGNTIYF
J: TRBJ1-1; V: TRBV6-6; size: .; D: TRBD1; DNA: TGTGCCAGCAGCACGGACAGGGGGGCTGAAGCTTTCTTT; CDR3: CASSTDRGAEAFF
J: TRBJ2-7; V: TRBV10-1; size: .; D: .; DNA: TGCGCCAGCAGAGAGATGACAGCCAGGTACGAGCAGTACTTC; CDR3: CASREMTARYEQYF
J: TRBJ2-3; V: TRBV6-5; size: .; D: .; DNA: TGTGCCAGCAGTCCGGAGCTCCCTAGCACAGATACGCAGTATTTT; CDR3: CASSPELPSTDTQYF
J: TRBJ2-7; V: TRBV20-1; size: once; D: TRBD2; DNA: TGCAGTGCTAGTCTAGCGGGGGTAGTCGGCTCTTTCTACGAGCAGTACTTC; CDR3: CSASLAGVVGSFYEQYF
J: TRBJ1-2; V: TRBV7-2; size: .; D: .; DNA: TGTGCCAGCAGCTTAGGACAGAGTTATGGCTACACCTTC; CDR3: CASSLGQSYGYTF
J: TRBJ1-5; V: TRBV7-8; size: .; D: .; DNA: TGTGCCAGCAGCTTAGGTAGGGGTAATCAGCCCCAGCATTTT; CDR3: CASSLGRGNQPQHF
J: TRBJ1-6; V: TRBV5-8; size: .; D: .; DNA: TGTGCCAGCAGCTTGACCAAGGGGATCTATAATTCACCCCTCCACTTT; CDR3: CASSLTKGIYNSPLHF